This T cell receptor beta chain was captured in a study of T cells in Graves' hyperthyroidism and ophthalmopathy. CDR3 length equals 14 residues. Germline lookup yields CDR1 DFQATT and CDR2 SNEGSKA (reference sequence). V was cut by 3 bases and J by 2 bases, with 10 bases left in between. In patients aged 18 to 65, hyperthyroidism was newly diagnosed, with duration under 2 months. As for this clonotype: The antigen remains unidentified.

General study results and limits: Most expanded thyroid clonotypes above 0.001 recurred in blood.

The CDR3 regions of TCR beta were amplified from RNA transcripts. The TCR CDR3 was amplified in a first-round RT-PCR using the HTBI primer set. TCRdb redid the calling of the multiplex PCR reads with MiXCR, one entry per CDR3 protein. The sample holds 130,000 to 150,000 distinct CDR3 sequences, roughly a fifth seen once. The J gene is TRBJ1-4, the V gene TRBV20-1; D might be TRBD1 (5 bases). This receptor was taken from a woman aged 45-59 years with Graves' hyperthyroidism that later progressed to Graves' ophthalmopathy. The sequencing input was blood. The CDR3 reads CSASWTLTNEKLFF. CDR3 bases: TGCAGTGCTAGTTGGACATTGACTAATGAAAAACTGTTTTTT.